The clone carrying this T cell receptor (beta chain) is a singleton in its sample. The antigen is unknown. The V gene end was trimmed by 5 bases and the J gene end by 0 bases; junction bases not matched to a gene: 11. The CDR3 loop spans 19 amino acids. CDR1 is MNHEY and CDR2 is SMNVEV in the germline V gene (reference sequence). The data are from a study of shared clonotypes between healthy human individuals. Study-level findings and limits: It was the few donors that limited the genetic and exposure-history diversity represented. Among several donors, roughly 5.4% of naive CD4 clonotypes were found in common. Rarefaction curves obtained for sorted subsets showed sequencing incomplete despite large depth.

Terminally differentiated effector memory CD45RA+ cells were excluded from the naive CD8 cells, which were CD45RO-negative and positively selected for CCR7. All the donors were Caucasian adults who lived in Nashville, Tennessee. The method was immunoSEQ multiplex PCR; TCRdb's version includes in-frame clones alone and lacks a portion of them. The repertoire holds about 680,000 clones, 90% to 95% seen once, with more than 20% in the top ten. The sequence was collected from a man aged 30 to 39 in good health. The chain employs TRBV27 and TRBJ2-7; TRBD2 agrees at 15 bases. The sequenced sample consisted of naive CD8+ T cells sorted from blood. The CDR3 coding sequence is TGTGCCAGCAGTCCCCGGACTAGCGGGAGGGTTTTTAGCTCCTACGAGCAGTACTTC. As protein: CASSPRTSGRVFSSYEQYF.